One and the same sample provided the 4 T cell receptor beta chains below, sequenced in a study of blood T cells in healthy people across ages. Primers used in a second PCR of roughly 7 to 12 cycles were a sample-barcoded 5' primer and a J-beta primer mix. TCRdb processed the 5' RACE reads anew with MiXCR; each CDR3 protein has one entry. The sample includes about 970,000 distinct CDR3 sequences, around 54% seen only once; the top ten take about a fifth. The specimen sequenced was blood. The receptors derive from a woman aged 60-75 years in good health.

The rearrangement links TRBV20-1 to TRBJ2-7; unclear D gene. V was shortened by 1 base and J by 1 base, with 14 bases between the two germline ends. Germline CDR1 DFQATT, CDR2 SNEGSKA (reference sequence). The length of the CDR3 is 15 residues. CDR3 loop: CSARGSAPGSYEQYF. The DNA of the CDR3 is TGCAGTGCTAGAGGGAGCGCGCCAGGATCCTACGAGCAGTACTTC.

This chain uses TRBV20-1 with TRBJ2-5, with 8 bases lining up with TRBD1. With the DNA end fitting TRBJ2-7 better, the J assignment may be wrong. CDR1 and CDR2 from the germline V gene are DFQATT and SNEGSKA (reference sequence). The CDR3 consists of 15 residues. DNA for the CDR3: TGCAGTGCTTGGAAACCGGGACAGGCCGCCTACGAGCAGTACTTC. Protein sequence: CSAWKPGQAAYEQYF.

J is TRBJ2-4 and V is TRBV4-3; perhaps TRBD1 as D (5 bases). Per germline, CDR1 LGHNA and CDR2 YSLEER. Deletions cut 1 base from V and 0 bases from J, with 10 bases between. CDR3 length equals 16 residues. CDR3 coding DNA: TGCGCCAGCAGCCAAGGGACATCGTTAGCCAAAAACATTCAGTACTTC. This codes for CASSQGTSLAKNIQYF.

This chain uses TRBV7-3 with TRBJ2-3, with a possible D match to TRBD2 (6 bases). V was cut by 5 bases and J by 3 bases, with 12 bases left in between. This CDR3 has 14 amino acids. Germline lookup yields CDR1 SGHTA and CDR2 FQGTGA. CDR3 coding DNA: TGTGCCAGCAGCCACGACGGGGGAACAGATACGCAGTATTTT. It yields the protein CASSHDGGTDTQYF.